A selection of T cell receptor beta chains follows, all from one sample in a study of blood T cell repertoires in COVID-19. This table comes from immunoSEQ multiplex PCR, and its TCRdb copy is limited to in-frame clones, with some not included. The sample holds roughly 200,000 clones, about 77% seen once. Sequenced: peripheral blood. These receptors were collected from a woman of 80 years or more with active or convalescent COVID-19. Each CDR3 is given with its conserved first and last residue. Fields, in order: V gene, CDR3 protein.

>TRBV3-1/TRBV3-2
CASSQDVTGDRAFF
>TRBV6-5
CASRPRPNTEAFF
>TRBV28
CASSLGLQAFF
>TRBV29-1
CSVPGQLWADTQYF
>TRBV6-1
CASSERSNTGELFF
>TRBV2
CASKIGTGDHEQFF
>TRBV5-1
CASSSSSGGASTDTQYF
>TRBV7-2
CASSSPTGGRNYGYTF
>TRBV5-6
CASSLPPGQGSLEQYF
>TRBV5-1
CASSPGTGSQGTEAFF
>TRBV12-5
CASGLGSTGLAGGPGELFF
>TRBV7-2
CASSSIAGGPHYEQYF
>TRBV5-1
CASSLEGQGAYNSPLHF
>TRBV4-1
CASSQDSLVQETQYF
>TRBV28
CASSLPGTINTIYF
>TRBV6-4
CASSDRDSSNQPQHF
>TRBV5-1
CASAGGRETQYF
>TRBV9
CASSAIGQGNEQFF
>TRBV6-5
CASSYSGGGASDTQYF
>TRBV7-9
CASSFGDTYYEQYF
>TRBV19
CASEPQENTEAFF
>TRBV10-3
CAISESRGGRTDTQYF
>TRBV5-5
CASSLGGRRETQYF
>TRBV7-3
CASSRMGQEQFF
>TRBV28
CASSAGSTNYGYTF
>TRBV6-1
CASSEALRSLTANYGYTF
>TRBV3-1/TRBV3-2
CASSQEGAEQYF
>TRBV7-8
CASSGGQAGQPQHF
>TRBV6-1
CASSEDRFGVQFF
>TRBV5-1
CASRSTGGSYNSPLHF
>TRBV2
CASSTSGGGSEKLFF
>TRBV20-1
CSASSRDRAEAFF
>TRBV9
CASSARPRGYSGNTIYF
>TRBV20-1
CSASRQGASGYEQYF
>TRBV10-1
CASREHRGTEAFF
>TRBV18
CASSTRGLSGANVLTF
>TRBV6-1
CASSEIRAEAFF
>TRBV28
CASKRGGPSSYEQYF
>TRBV5-4
CASSEMGRSYGYTF
>TRBV2
CASSDRGLYNEQFF
>TRBV28
CASSPRTGSAGELFF